The entry that follows covers one TCR beta chain sequence. After removal of 8 bases from V and 3 bases from J, the junction contained 14 bases not matched to a gene. CDR3 length: 17 amino acids. Germline loops: CDR1 MNHEY, CDR2 SVGEGT. This sample is part of a study of blood T cells in healthy people across ages. For the second PCR, which ran for about 7 to 11 cycles, a sample-barcoded 5' primer and a J-beta primer mix were used. Using its own MiXCR run on the 5' RACE reads, TCRdb lists one record per CDR3 protein. The sample holds around 990,000 distinct CDR3 sequences, more than 30% seen once. Sequencing input: blood. J is TRBJ2-2 and V is TRBV6-2 or TRBV6-3, with 8 bases fitting TRBD1. This clonotype was sampled from a man younger than 35 in good health. The CDR3 bases are TGTGCCAGCGGACAGGGAAGTCGCCAACGTTACACCGGGGAGCTGTTTTTT. Protein: CASGQGSRQRYTGELFF.